Listed below are T cell receptor beta chains from one sample, sequenced in a study of B cell selection in AIRE deficiency. TCRdb's table, derived via immunoSEQ multiplex PCR, lists solely in-frame clones and lacks some. The sample records around 19,000 clones, almost 97% being singletons. The sample consisted of conventional CD4+ T cells sorted from PBMCs. The receptors come from a human donor with AIRE deficiency. The CDR3 runs from the conserved cysteine through the conserved F or W. D genes are given only for firm matches. The size of a clone is reported for some rows only, either as once, few or many, or as a class for expanded clones.

J	D	size	V	DNA	CDR3
TRBJ1-5	NA	NA	TRBV18	TGTGCCAGCTCACCACGGGGCAGGGCTTGGCAGCCCCAGCATTTT	CASSPRGRAWQPQHF
TRBJ2-3	NA	NA	TRBV28	TGTGCCAGCAGTTTTAGGCGCGGCCCAGATACGCAGTATTTT	CASSFRRGPDTQYF
TRBJ2-1	TRBD2	NA	TRBV5-1	TGCGCCAGCAACCAGGTAGCGGGGTCCAATGAGCAGTTCTTC	CASNQVAGSNEQFF
TRBJ2-2	NA	NA	TRBV7-3	TGTGCCAGCAGCTTAAGGCGCGGATACCCGGCTGGGGAGCTGTTTTTT	CASSLRRGYPAGELFF
TRBJ1-2	NA	NA	TRBV28	TGTGCCAGCAGTTTCCCCCGGAGGATCTATGGCTACACCTTC	CASSFPRRIYGYTF
TRBJ1-3	NA	NA	TRBV4-2	TGTGCCAGCAGCCAATTACAGGGCTCCGGAAACACCATATATTTT	CASSQLQGSGNTIYF
TRBJ2-3	NA	NA	TRBV19	TGTGCCAGTAGTAAAAGGCGGTCTGCAGATACGCAGTATTTT	CASSKRRSADTQYF
TRBJ2-5	TRBD1	NA	TRBV6-5	TGTGCCAGCAGGTCGCCGGGACAGGGTCTCGAGACCCAGTACTTC	CASRSPGQGLETQYF
TRBJ2-5	NA	NA	TRBV20-1	TGCAGTGCTAGGCTAGCTGGGACCCAGTACTTC	CSARLAGTQYF
TRBJ2-2	TRBD1	NA	TRBV6-1	TGTGCCAGCACTGGACAGGGTGGCACCGGGGAGCTGTTTTTT	CASTGQGGTGELFF
TRBJ1-2	NA	NA	TRBV7-1	TGTGCCAGCAGCTTAGGTCTAGGGGTTGGCTACACCTTC	CASSLGLGVGYTF
TRBJ1-2	NA	NA	TRBV4-3	TGCGCCAGCAGCAAAGAGTATAACAGATTTAACTATGGCTACACCTTC	CASSKEYNRFNYGYTF
TRBJ2-7	NA	NA	TRBV7-2	TGTGCCAGCAGCTTAGTGTCTTGGGGCCAGCAGTACTTC	CASSLVSWGQQYF
TRBJ1-1	NA	NA	TRBV5-6	TGTGCCAGCAGCTTGAAGGCGGCTTGGGACACTGAAGCTTTCTTT	CASSLKAAWDTEAFF
TRBJ2-5	NA	NA	TRBV14	TGTGCCAGCTCACTCAGACTAGGCGCGGGGGAGACCCAGTACTTC	CASSLRLGAGETQYF
TRBJ2-2	NA	NA	TRBV15	TGTGCCACCAGCAGAGACCAGGGGCGTCCCCCGACCGGGGAGCTGTTTTTT	CATSRDQGRPPTGELFF
TRBJ2-7	NA	NA	TRBV7-6	TGTGCCAGCAGCTCCCCCCCCGGGCGCGAGCAGTACTTC	CASSSPPGREQYF
TRBJ1-6	TRBD1	NA	TRBV6-1	TGTGCCAGCAGTGGGACAGGAGACTCACCCCTCCACTTT	CASSGTGDSPLHF
TRBJ2-7	NA	NA	TRBV11-3	TGTGCCAGCAGCTCGGAACAGGGCACCGAGCAGTACTTC	CASSSEQGTEQYF
TRBJ2-3	TRBD1	NA	TRBV7-3	TGTGCCAGCAGTCGACAGGGGGGCACAGATACGCAGTATTTT	CASSRQGGTDTQYF
TRBJ1-1	NA	once	TRBV5-5	TGTGCCAGCAGCGCAGAGATAGGGGCCCTGAACACTGAAGCTTTCTTT	CASSAEIGALNTEAFF
TRBJ1-5	TRBD1	NA	TRBV7-2	TGTGCCAGCAGCCCCGACGGGACAGATTATCAGCCCCAGCATTTT	CASSPDGTDYQPQHF
TRBJ1-1	NA	NA	TRBV7-9	TGTGCCAGCAGCTTAGCGAGAGACATTAACACTGAAGCTTTCTTT	CASSLARDINTEAFF
TRBJ2-3	NA	NA	TRBV9	TGTGCCAGCAGCGTAAGTGTTGGGGGACGGCGAGTTGAAAGCACAGATACGCAGTATTTT	CASSVSVGGRRVESTDTQYF
TRBJ1-1	NA	NA	TRBV7-9	TGTGCCAGCAGCACGAGGGACGGCTGGAACACTGAAGCTTTCTTT	CASSTRDGWNTEAFF
TRBJ1-3	NA	NA	TRBV15	TGTGCCTCTCGGGCGTCCTCTAGAAACACCATATATTTT	CASRASSRNTIYF
TRBJ2-3	NA	NA	TRBV6-1	TGTGCCAGCAGTATGCGACCCGGTCGATCGCAGTATTTT	CASSMRPGRSQYF
TRBJ2-1	TRBD1	NA	TRBV5-4	TGTGCCAGCAGCTTGGAGGGACAGGTCCTTAACAATGAGCAGTTCTTC	CASSLEGQVLNNEQFF
TRBJ2-2	NA	once	TRBV7-3	TGTGCCAGCAGGGGGCGCAACTCGAACACCGGGGAGCTGTTTTTT	CASRGRNSNTGELFF
TRBJ1-6	NA	once	TRBV4-1	TGCGCCAGCAGCCAAGGTGTAGTATATAATTCACCCCTCCACTTT	CASSQGVVYNSPLHF
TRBJ1-2	TRBD1	once	TRBV7-2	TGTGCCAGCAGCCCCAGGACAGGGGAAGGTCAGAACTATGGCTACACCTTC	CASSPRTGEGQNYGYTF
TRBJ2-7	TRBD2	NA	TRBV6-4	TGTGCCACCATTAGCGGGAGAAGTGTTCGAGAGCAGTACTTC	CATISGRSVREQYF
TRBJ2-7	NA	NA	TRBV7-2	TGTGCCAGCAGCTTAAAATTCTCGCCGAACTACGAGCAGTACTTC	CASSLKFSPNYEQYF
TRBJ2-2	NA	NA	TRBV5-6	TGTGCCAGCAGCTTCGGAGGGACTGGAACCGGGGAGCTGTTTTTT	CASSFGGTGTGELFF
TRBJ1-3	NA	once	TRBV27	TGTGCCAGCAGTTACAAGGGTTCAGGAAACACCATATATTTT	CASSYKGSGNTIYF
TRBJ1-5	NA	NA	TRBV7-9	TGTGCCAGCAGCCAAGGATGGTCTAGCAATCAGCCCCAGCATTTT	CASSQGWSSNQPQHF
TRBJ2-1	NA	NA	TRBV27	TGTGCCAGCAGTTTACGGGGGAACTCCTACAATGAGCAGTTCTTC	CASSLRGNSYNEQFF
TRBJ1-1	NA	NA	TRBV29-1	TGCAGCGCCCGGGACCGCCGGCGTCACACTGAAGCTTTCTTT	CSARDRRRHTEAFF
TRBJ2-7	NA	NA	TRBV7-6	TGTGCCAGCAGCTTAGAGCTTAGGGGGGATAAGTACGAGCAGTACTTC	CASSLELRGDKYEQYF
TRBJ1-3	NA	NA	TRBV7-6	TGTGCCAGCAGCCCACGGGGGGGGAGTGGAAACACCATATATTTT	CASSPRGGSGNTIYF
TRBJ2-3	NA	NA	TRBV7-3	TGTGCCAGCAGTTCACGACTAGGAGGGGGAGATACGCAGTATTTT	CASSSRLGGGDTQYF
TRBJ2-1	NA	NA	TRBV5-1	TGCGCCAGCAGCTTGTCGGGGGTTTCCTACAATGAGCAGTTCTTC	CASSLSGVSYNEQFF
TRBJ1-3	NA	NA	TRBV5-5	TGTGCCAGCAGCACATACTCACGGACGGGAAACACCATATATTTT	CASSTYSRTGNTIYF
TRBJ2-1	NA	once	TRBV11-3	TGTGCCAGCAGCCGTCGACCTCCTGGGCCCTATGAGCAGTTCTTC	CASSRRPPGPYEQFF
TRBJ2-5	TRBD1	NA	TRBV4-1	TGCGCCAGCAGCCAAGAGCCGGCAGGGGGTGGAGAGACCCAGTACTTC	CASSQEPAGGGETQYF
TRBJ1-5	NA	NA	TRBV5-5	TGTGCCAGCAGGTCCAGCCCCAATCAGCCCCAGCATTTT	CASRSSPNQPQHF
TRBJ1-1	NA	NA	TRBV27	TGTGCCAGCAAGGGGGGGCCAAATTCCGGCGGTGAAGCTTTCTTT	CASKGGPNSGGEAFF
TRBJ1-1	NA	once	TRBV18	TGTGCCAGCTCACCACAAAGACAGAATGAAGCTTTCTTT	CASSPQRQNEAFF
TRBJ2-5	TRBD2	NA	TRBV11-3	TGTGCCAGCAGCACCCGACTAGCGGGAGGCCCGGAGACCCAGTACTTC	CASSTRLAGGPETQYF
TRBJ1-2	NA	NA	TRBV7-2	TGTGCCAGCAGCTCATTGGGGCGCCGGGGTTATGGCTACACCTTC	CASSSLGRRGYGYTF
TRBJ2-1	TRBD2	NA	TRBV4-2	TGTGCCAGCGGGGGACTAGCGGGGAAGCATTACAATGAGCAGTTCTTC	CASGGLAGKHYNEQFF